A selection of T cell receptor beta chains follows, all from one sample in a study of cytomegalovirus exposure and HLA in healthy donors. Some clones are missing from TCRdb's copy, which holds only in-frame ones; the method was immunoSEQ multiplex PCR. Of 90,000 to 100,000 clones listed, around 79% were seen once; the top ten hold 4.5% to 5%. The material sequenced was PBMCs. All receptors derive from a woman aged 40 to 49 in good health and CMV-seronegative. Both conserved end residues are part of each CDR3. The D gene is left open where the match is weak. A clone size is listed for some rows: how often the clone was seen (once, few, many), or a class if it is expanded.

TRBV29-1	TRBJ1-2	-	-	TGCAGCGTTGAAGAGGTCCAGGGGTATGGCTACACCTTC	CSVEEVQGYGYTF
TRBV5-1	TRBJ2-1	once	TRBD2	TGCGCCAGCAGCTTGGCCTCAGTAGCGGGGGTTAATGAGCAGTTCTTC	CASSLASVAGVNEQFF
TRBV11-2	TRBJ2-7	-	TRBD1	TGTGCCAGCAGCCCCCGGACAGGTTACGAGCAGTACTTC	CASSPRTGYEQYF
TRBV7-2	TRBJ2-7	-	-	TGTGCCAGCAGCTTAAAGCCCTACGAGCAGTACTTC	CASSLKPYEQYF
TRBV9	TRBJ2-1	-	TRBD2	TGTGCCAGCAGCGCCGGGACTACCTCCTACAATGAGCAGTTCTTC	CASSAGTTSYNEQFF
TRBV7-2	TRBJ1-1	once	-	TGTGCCAGCAGCACCAATCAAATGTCAGGGAACACTGAAGCTTTCTTT	CASSTNQMSGNTEAFF
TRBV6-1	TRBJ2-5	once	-	TGTGCCAGCAGTGAGATTACCGGGTCCCCAACCGGGGAGACCCAGTACTTC	CASSEITGSPTGETQYF
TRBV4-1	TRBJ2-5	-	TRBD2	TGCGCCAGCAGCCAAGAGGTAGCGGGGGGGCAAGAGACCCAGTACTTC	CASSQEVAGGQETQYF
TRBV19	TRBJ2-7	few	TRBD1	TGTGCCAGTAGTGCCTGGGGACAGGGCTACGAGCAGTACTTC	CASSAWGQGYEQYF
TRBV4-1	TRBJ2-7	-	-	TGCGCCAGCAGCCAAGAATCTTGGACTTACGAGCAGTACTTC	CASSQESWTYEQYF
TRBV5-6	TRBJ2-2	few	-	TGTGCCAGCAGCCCCAGGACGGGGGAATACACCGGGGAGCTGTTTTTT	CASSPRTGEYTGELFF
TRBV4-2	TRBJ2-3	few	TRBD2	TGTGCCAGCAGCCAATTTCTCCTAGCGGGGGGTAACACAGATACGCAGTATTTT	CASSQFLLAGGNTDTQYF
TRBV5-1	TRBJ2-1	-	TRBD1	TGCGCCAGCAGCTTCAAAGGGACAGGGGAAGGCGATGAGCAGTTCTTC	CASSFKGTGEGDEQFF
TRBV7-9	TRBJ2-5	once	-	TGTGCCAGCAGCCAATCCCAAGAGACCCAGTACTTC	CASSQSQETQYF
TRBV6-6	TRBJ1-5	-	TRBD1	TGTGCCAGCAGTTATTTCAGGGGGTATCAGCCCCAGCATTTT	CASSYFRGYQPQHF
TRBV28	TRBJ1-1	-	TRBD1	TGTGCCAGCAGTTTCAGGGGGCTGGGGAACACTGAAGCTTTCTTT	CASSFRGLGNTEAFF
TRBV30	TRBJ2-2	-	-	TGTGCCTGGACTATGGGGCTTACCGGGGAGCTGTTTTTT	CAWTMGLTGELFF
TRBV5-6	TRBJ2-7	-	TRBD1	TGTGCCAGCAGCTTTGGGACAGGGACCTACGAGCAGTACTTC	CASSFGTGTYEQYF
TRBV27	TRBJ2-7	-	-	TGTGCCAGCAGTACTGGACGGGGGGAGCAGTACTTC	CASSTGRGEQYF
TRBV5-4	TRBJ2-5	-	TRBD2	TGTGCCAGCAGTTCCGCCGGGGTAGCGGGGTCGAAGACCCAGTACTTC	CASSSAGVAGSKTQYF
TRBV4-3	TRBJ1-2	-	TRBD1	TGCGCCAGCAGCCCCCCGGGACAGCGTGGCTACACCTTC	CASSPPGQRGYTF
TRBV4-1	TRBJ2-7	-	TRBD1	TGCGCCAGCAGCCAAGATCCGGCACAGGGGGCGCGCGGCGAGCAGTACTTC	CASSQDPAQGARGEQYF
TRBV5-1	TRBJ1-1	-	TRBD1	TGCGCCAGCAACACAGGACAGGGGGCCACTGAAGCTTTCTTT	CASNTGQGATEAFF
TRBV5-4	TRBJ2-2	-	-	TGTGCCAGCAGTAGGGACTTACACACCGGGGAGCTGTTTTTT	CASSRDLHTGELFF
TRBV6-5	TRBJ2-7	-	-	TGTGCCAGCAAGGCAGCCAGGGTCGGCGAGCAGTACTTC	CASKAARVGEQYF
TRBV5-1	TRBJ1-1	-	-	TGCGCCAGCAGCCCAAGGGATCGTAGGGGATCCGAAGCTTTCTTT	CASSPRDRRGSEAFF
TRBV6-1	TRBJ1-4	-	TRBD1	TGTGCCAGCAGTAACAGGGGGGGAACTAATGAAAAACTGTTTTTT	CASSNRGGTNEKLFF
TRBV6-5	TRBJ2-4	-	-	TGTGCCAGCAGTGGAACAGGGTCAGGAAAAAACATTCAGTACTTC	CASSGTGSGKNIQYF
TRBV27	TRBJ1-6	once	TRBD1	TGTGCCAGCAGTTTAACCCGGGACAGGGCGTCACCCCTCCACTTT	CASSLTRDRASPLHF
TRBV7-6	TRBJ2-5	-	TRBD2	TGTGCCAGCAGCTTATTGTCAGGACTAGCGGACCAAGAGACCCAGTACTTC	CASSLLSGLADQETQYF
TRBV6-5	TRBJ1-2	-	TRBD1	TGTGCCAGCAGGACGGACAGGTGGATTAACTATGGCTACACCTTC	CASRTDRWINYGYTF
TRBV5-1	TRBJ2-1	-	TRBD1	TGCGCCAGCAGGCGGACAGGGGATTTCAATGAGCAGTTCTTC	CASRRTGDFNEQFF
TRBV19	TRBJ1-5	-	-	TGTGCCAGTAGTACCGGGATGCTTCATCAGCCCCAGCATTTT	CASSTGMLHQPQHF
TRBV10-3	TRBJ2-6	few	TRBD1	TGTGCCATCAGGCCGGGACAGGGGTACTCTGGGGCCAACGTCCTGACTTTC	CAIRPGQGYSGANVLTF
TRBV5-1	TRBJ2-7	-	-	TGCGCCAGCAGGCCACAGGTTTCCTACGAGCAGTACTTC	CASRPQVSYEQYF
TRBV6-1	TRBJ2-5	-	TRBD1	TGTGCCAGCTCGACAGGGCGGGAGACCCAGTACTTC	CASSTGRETQYF
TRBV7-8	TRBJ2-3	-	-	TGTGCCAGCACCCCGATACTCAGGACAGATACGCAGTATTTT	CASTPILRTDTQYF
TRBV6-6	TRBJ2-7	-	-	TGTGCCAGCAGCCCGAGTGGGGGGAGCTCCTACGAGCAGTACTTC	CASSPSGGSSYEQYF
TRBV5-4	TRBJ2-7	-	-	TGTGCCAGCAGCTCGGACTACAGTTCCCCCGAGCAGTACTTC	CASSSDYSSPEQYF
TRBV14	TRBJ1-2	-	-	TGTGCCAGCAGCCATAGTTGGCCTGGAGGGCTAGTGTCTTATGGCTACACCTTC	CASSHSWPGGLVSYGYTF
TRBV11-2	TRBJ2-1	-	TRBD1	TGTGCCAGCAGCCCGACAGGGTTGTACAATGAGCAGTTCTTC	CASSPTGLYNEQFF
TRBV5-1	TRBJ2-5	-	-	TGCGCCAGCAGCGGGGGGGGCACTGGACGAGAGACCCAGTACTTC	CASSGGGTGRETQYF
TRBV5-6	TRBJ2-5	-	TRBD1	TGTGCCAGCAGGGAACAGGGGACACAAGAGACCCAGTACTTC	CASREQGTQETQYF
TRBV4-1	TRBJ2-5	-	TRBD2	TGCGCCATCAGTCAAGATTGGCCTAGCGGCCTTCAAGAGACCCAGTACTTC	CAISQDWPSGLQETQYF
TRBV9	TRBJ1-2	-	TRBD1	TGTGCCAGCCCTCGTGGGACAGGGGGGGGCTACACCTTC	CASPRGTGGGYTF
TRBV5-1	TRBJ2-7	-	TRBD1	TGCGCCAGCAGCTCCACAGGGGTCGAGCAGTACTTC	CASSSTGVEQYF
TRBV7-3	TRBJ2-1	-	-	TGTGCCAGCAGCTTAACAATCGCCAGTGAGCAGTTCTTC	CASSLTIASEQFF
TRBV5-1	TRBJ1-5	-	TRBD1	TGCGCCAGCAGCTTGGGGCAGGGGGCTGGAAATCAGCCCCAGCATTTT	CASSLGQGAGNQPQHF
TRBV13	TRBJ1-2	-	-	TGTGCCAGCAGCTTGAGCAGGGCGACTTTTGGCTACACCTTC	CASSLSRATFGYTF
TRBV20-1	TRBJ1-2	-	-	TGCAGTGCTACCAACCGACAGGATGACACCTTC	CSATNRQDDTF
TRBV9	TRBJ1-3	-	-	TGTGCCAGCAGCCATCAGGGGTCTGGAAACACCATATATTTT	CASSHQGSGNTIYF
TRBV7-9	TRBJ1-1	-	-	TGTGCCAGCAGCCCCTCATCAGGGCAGAACACTGAAGCTTTCTTT	CASSPSSGQNTEAFF
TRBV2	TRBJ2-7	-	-	TGTGCCAGCAGGGAACTATACGAGCAGTACTTC	CASRELYEQYF
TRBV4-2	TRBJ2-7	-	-	TGTGCCAGCAGCCAAGTCAACTACGAGCAGTACTTC	CASSQVNYEQYF